These T cell receptor beta chains were read from a single sample in a study of blood T cell repertoires in COVID-19. TCRdb keeps only in-frame clones here, not all; method: immunoSEQ multiplex PCR. The table has roughly 210,000 clones, 80% to 85% seen once. The sequencing sample was made of peripheral blood. These receptors all come from a woman at least 80 years old with COVID-19, enrolled during active disease. Each CDR3 is given with its conserved first and last residue. Fields, in order: D gene, clone size, J gene, V gene, CDR3 DNA, CDR3 protein. A D gene is named only where the DNA matches it firmly. Only some rows state a clone size, as once, few, many or a class for expanded clones.

d_gene: TRBD2; abundance: few; j_gene: TRBJ2-5; v_gene: TRBV19; CDR3nt: TGTGCCAGTAGTGTCCGCGGGGGGCCCCAAGAGACCCAGTACTTC; CDR3aa: CASSVRGGPQETQYF
d_gene: -; abundance: few; j_gene: TRBJ2-7; v_gene: TRBV5-1; CDR3nt: TGCGCCAGCAGCTTGGAACAGGCGGCGGGACACGAGCAGTACTTC; CDR3aa: CASSLEQAAGHEQYF
d_gene: -; abundance: -; j_gene: TRBJ1-3; v_gene: TRBV19; CDR3nt: TGTGCCAGTAGTATAGGGGCCAGAAACACCATATATTTT; CDR3aa: CASSIGARNTIYF
d_gene: TRBD1; abundance: once; j_gene: TRBJ1-5; v_gene: TRBV5-5; CDR3nt: TGTGCCAGCAGTCCCGGGACAGGGGGTAAGAGAGATCAGCCCCAGCATTTT; CDR3aa: CASSPGTGGKRDQPQHF
d_gene: -; abundance: -; j_gene: TRBJ1-4; v_gene: TRBV4-1; CDR3nt: TGCGCCAGCAGCCAAGGGACGGAGGCGATTGAAAAACTGTTTTTT; CDR3aa: CASSQGTEAIEKLFF
d_gene: -; abundance: -; j_gene: TRBJ1-3; v_gene: TRBV7-9; CDR3nt: TGTGCCAGCAGCTCTGGACAGCCTGGAAACACCATATATTTT; CDR3aa: CASSSGQPGNTIYF
d_gene: -; abundance: -; j_gene: TRBJ1-1; v_gene: TRBV6-5; CDR3nt: TGTGCCAGCAGTTATCAGGGTAACACTGAAGCTTTCTTT; CDR3aa: CASSYQGNTEAFF
d_gene: TRBD1; abundance: -; j_gene: TRBJ2-1; v_gene: TRBV10-3; CDR3nt: TGTGCCATCAGTGAGTCAGGGGGCCCAAATGAGCAGTTCTTC; CDR3aa: CAISESGGPNEQFF
d_gene: TRBD1; abundance: -; j_gene: TRBJ1-1; v_gene: TRBV7-9; CDR3nt: TGTGCCAGCAGCATATTATTGACAGGGGCTGAAGCTTTCTTT; CDR3aa: CASSILLTGAEAFF
d_gene: TRBD2; abundance: -; j_gene: TRBJ2-1; v_gene: TRBV6-6; CDR3nt: TGTGCCAGCAGTTACCCCGGGGGGGCCGACAATGAGCAGTTCTTC; CDR3aa: CASSYPGGADNEQFF
d_gene: -; abundance: -; j_gene: TRBJ2-7; v_gene: TRBV19; CDR3nt: TGTGCCAGTAGTATAGTCCGGGGGTCTCTTATAAACGAGCAGTACTTC; CDR3aa: CASSIVRGSLINEQYF
d_gene: TRBD2; abundance: -; j_gene: TRBJ2-1; v_gene: TRBV6-4; CDR3nt: TGTGCCAGCAGTGAGGAAGCGGGGGGGATAGGCGAGCAGTTCTTC; CDR3aa: CASSEEAGGIGEQFF
d_gene: -; abundance: -; j_gene: TRBJ2-2; v_gene: TRBV2; CDR3nt: TGTGCCAGCAGTCCTCCGGGACAGCGGGCTACCGGGGAGCTGTTTTTT; CDR3aa: CASSPPGQRATGELFF
d_gene: -; abundance: -; j_gene: TRBJ2-1; v_gene: TRBV5-1; CDR3nt: TGCGCCAGCAGCCCCCATATGGTTCTAGAGAGCTCCTACAATGAGCAGTTCTTC; CDR3aa: CASSPHMVLESSYNEQFF
d_gene: -; abundance: -; j_gene: TRBJ1-1; v_gene: TRBV28; CDR3nt: TGTGCCAGCAGTTTACAGATGGTGGACACTGAAGCTTTCTTT; CDR3aa: CASSLQMVDTEAFF
d_gene: -; abundance: -; j_gene: TRBJ1-1; v_gene: TRBV18; CDR3nt: TGTGCCAGCTCACCACCGGGGGCCACCCTGAACACTGAAGCTTTCTTT; CDR3aa: CASSPPGATLNTEAFF
d_gene: -; abundance: -; j_gene: TRBJ2-2; v_gene: TRBV27; CDR3nt: TGTGCCAGCAGTTACCGTTACAGTCCTACCGGGGAGCTGTTTTTT; CDR3aa: CASSYRYSPTGELFF
d_gene: TRBD1; abundance: -; j_gene: TRBJ1-2; v_gene: TRBV10-3; CDR3nt: TGTGCCATCAGGGGACAGGGTTATGGCTACACCTTC; CDR3aa: CAIRGQGYGYTF
d_gene: TRBD2; abundance: -; j_gene: TRBJ2-4; v_gene: TRBV3-1/TRBV3-2; CDR3nt: TGTGCCAGCAGCCCCGGACTAGCAGGAGGGTCGGGAAACATTCAGTACTTC; CDR3aa: CASSPGLAGGSGNIQYF
d_gene: -; abundance: -; j_gene: TRBJ2-1; v_gene: TRBV6-5; CDR3nt: TGTGCCAGCAGTCCCACTTATAATGAGCAGTTCTTC; CDR3aa: CASSPTYNEQFF
d_gene: -; abundance: -; j_gene: TRBJ1-2; v_gene: TRBV14; CDR3nt: TGTGCCAGCAGCCAAGACAGGGTTGGCTACACCTTC; CDR3aa: CASSQDRVGYTF
d_gene: TRBD1; abundance: -; j_gene: TRBJ2-1; v_gene: TRBV5-4; CDR3nt: TGTGCCAGCAGCGGCAAGGGGGCCGGCTACAATGAGCAGTTCTTC; CDR3aa: CASSGKGAGYNEQFF
d_gene: -; abundance: once; j_gene: TRBJ1-1; v_gene: TRBV5-1; CDR3nt: TGCGCCAGCAGTTTGACAGAGAACACTGAAGCTTTCTTT; CDR3aa: CASSLTENTEAFF
d_gene: -; abundance: few; j_gene: TRBJ1-4; v_gene: TRBV28; CDR3nt: TGTGCCAGCAGCCGACCCGGGGGAATCAATGAAAAACTGTTTTTT; CDR3aa: CASSRPGGINEKLFF
d_gene: -; abundance: -; j_gene: TRBJ1-5; v_gene: TRBV4-1; CDR3nt: TGCGCCAGCAGCCGTACAGGGCATGATCAGCCCCAGCATTTT; CDR3aa: CASSRTGHDQPQHF
d_gene: TRBD1; abundance: -; j_gene: TRBJ1-6; v_gene: TRBV28; CDR3nt: TGTGCCAGCAGTTCAGGAGGGGGCGATTCACCCCTCCACTTT; CDR3aa: CASSSGGGDSPLHF
d_gene: TRBD1; abundance: -; j_gene: TRBJ1-1; v_gene: TRBV6-1; CDR3nt: TGTGCCAGCAGTGAGACAGGGCCGCTGAACACTGAAGCTTTCTTT; CDR3aa: CASSETGPLNTEAFF
d_gene: TRBD1; abundance: -; j_gene: TRBJ1-3; v_gene: TRBV18; CDR3nt: TGTGCCAGCTCGCCCGACAGGGCCTCTGGAAACACCATATATTTT; CDR3aa: CASSPDRASGNTIYF
d_gene: -; abundance: once; j_gene: TRBJ1-1; v_gene: TRBV11-2; CDR3nt: TGTGCCAGCAGATCACTGTGGAACACTGAAGCTTTCTTT; CDR3aa: CASRSLWNTEAFF
d_gene: -; abundance: few; j_gene: TRBJ1-5; v_gene: TRBV4-1; CDR3nt: TGCGCCAGCAGCCAAGGAGGGAGTGACAGCAATCAGCCCCAGCATTTT; CDR3aa: CASSQGGSDSNQPQHF
d_gene: -; abundance: -; j_gene: TRBJ2-3; v_gene: TRBV5-6; CDR3nt: TGTGCCAGCAGCTTGTTAGACAGATCCACAGATACGCAGTATTTT; CDR3aa: CASSLLDRSTDTQYF
d_gene: TRBD1; abundance: -; j_gene: TRBJ1-1; v_gene: TRBV10-3; CDR3nt: TGTGCCATCAGTACAGGGGTGAACACTGAAGCTTTCTTT; CDR3aa: CAISTGVNTEAFF
d_gene: -; abundance: few; j_gene: TRBJ2-1; v_gene: TRBV11-2; CDR3nt: TGTGCCAGCAGCTTATGGTCGGGTGAGCAGTTCTTC; CDR3aa: CASSLWSGEQFF
d_gene: TRBD1; abundance: -; j_gene: TRBJ1-5; v_gene: TRBV5-8; CDR3nt: TGTGCCAGCAGCTTAGGACAGGTGCTCAATCAGCCCCAGCATTTT; CDR3aa: CASSLGQVLNQPQHF
d_gene: TRBD1; abundance: -; j_gene: TRBJ1-2; v_gene: TRBV28; CDR3nt: TGTGCCAGCAGCTACCGGGACAGCTATGGCTACACCTTC; CDR3aa: CASSYRDSYGYTF
d_gene: TRBD1; abundance: few; j_gene: TRBJ2-1; v_gene: TRBV7-2; CDR3nt: TGTGCCAGCAGCCAACGAGCCGGGACAGACAATGAGCAGTTCTTC; CDR3aa: CASSQRAGTDNEQFF